The 22 T cell receptor beta chains below were found in one sample sequenced in a study of blood T cell repertoires in COVID-19. The method was immunoSEQ multiplex PCR; TCRdb's version includes in-frame clones alone and lacks a portion of them. The sample consists of about 240,000 clones, roughly 82% of them appearing once. Material for sequencing was peripheral blood. These TCRs come from a man older than 75 with acute or convalescent COVID-19.

The chain employs TRBV2 and TRBJ1-5, with 8 nucleotides matching TRBD1. V trimming: 9 bases; J trimming: 1 base; junction bases outside the gene matches: 5. The CDR3 has 14 amino acids. Germline CDR1 SNHLY, CDR2 FYNNEI. CDR3 loop: CASYRGASNQPQHF. In nucleotides, the CDR3 is TGTGCCAGTTACAGGGGGGCGAGCAATCAGCCCCAGCATTTT.

V is TRBV4-2 and J is TRBJ1-1, with D perhaps matching TRBD1 (5 bases). The CDR3 length is 15 residues. V lost 0 bases, J lost 5 bases, and 13 bases lay in between. Per germline, CDR1 LGHNA and CDR2 YNFKEQ. CDR3 nucleotides: TGTGCCAGCAGCCAAGATAGAGGAGGGACGACTGAAGCTTTCTTT. Protein sequence: CASSQDRGGTTEAFF.

The V and J genes are TRBV6-4 and TRBJ1-1; D is ambiguous. This CDR3 has 13 residues. Trimming cost V 2 bases and J 0 bases, with 4 bases left between them. Germline V CDR1 and CDR2: MRHNA, SNTAGT. CDR3 protein: CASSDSVNTEAFF. The CDR3 bases are TGTGCCAGCAGTGACAGCGTGAACACTGAAGCTTTCTTT.

Written as DNA, the CDR3 is TGTGCCAGCAGCCGAGAACTAGCGGGAACCGGGGAGCTGTTTTTT. Protein sequence: CASSRELAGTGELFF. The rearrangement joins TRBV7-8 to TRBJ2-2; 10 positions match TRBD2. CDR1 is SGHVS and CDR2 is FQNEAQ in the germline V gene. V trimming: 5 bases; J trimming: 5 bases; junction bases outside the gene matches: 5. The CDR3 runs to 15 residues.

J is TRBJ2-7 and V is TRBV27; D not certain. V shed 5 bases and J shed 6 bases, with 8 bases lying between them. CDR1 and CDR2 from the germline V gene are MNHEY and SMNVEV (reference sequence). This CDR3 comprises 11 residues. CDR3 protein: CASSGPGEQYF. The DNA for the CDR3 is TGTGCCAGCAGTGGCCCGGGCGAGCAGTACTTC.

The chain links TRBV5-1 to TRBJ2-3, with D possibly TRBD1 on 5 matching bases. Germline lookup yields CDR1 SGHRS and CDR2 YFSETQ. The V gene lost 0 bases and the J gene lost 6 bases, with 11 bases spanning the gap. The CDR3 contains 14 residues. CDR3 coding DNA: TGCGCCAGCAGCTTGGGGCAGGGTGGTGATACGCAGTATTTT. It encodes CASSLGQGGDTQYF.

The CDR3 here is CSAPRLNVLTF. In DNA, the CDR3 is TGCAGTGCTCCCAGGCTCAACGTCCTGACTTTC. This chain joins TRBV20-1 and TRBJ2-6; no clear D. The CDR3 has 11 amino acids. Germline V gene lookup returns CDR1 DFQATT and CDR2 SNEGSKA (reference sequence). V dropped 5 bases and J dropped 9 bases, with 8 bases sitting between them.

The chain couples TRBV3-1 (or the pseudogene TRBV3-2) to TRBJ1-1; weak D call: TRBD1 (6 bases). The V gene lost 4 bases and the J gene lost 11 bases, with 20 bases spanning the gap. The CDR3 runs to 14 residues. Per the germline V gene, CDR1 is LGHDT and CDR2 is YNNKEL (reference sequence). CDR3 protein: CASSPPLVTGQAFF. In DNA, the CDR3 is TGTGCCAGCAGCCCCCCTTTAGTTACAGGGCAGGCTTTCTTT.

This chain uses TRBV28 with TRBJ2-2, with a possible D match to TRBD2 (5 bases). V lost 4 bases to trimming and J lost 8 bases, with 17 bases between them. The CDR3 sequence is 15 residues long. Germline loops: CDR1 MDHEN, CDR2 SYDVKM. CDR3 loop: CASSSTPTRTGELFF. The CDR3 nucleotides are TGTGCCAGCAGTTCCACCCCTACTAGGACTGGGGAGCTGTTTTTT.

J is TRBJ2-5 and V is TRBV10-1; 14 positions agree with TRBD2. V lost 4 bases, J lost 1 base, and 2 bases stayed unmatched. In germline, CDR1 is WNHNN, CDR2 SYGVQD (reference sequence). The CDR3 has 16 amino acids. The CDR3 region has the DNA TGCGCCAGCAGTGCCGGACTAGCGGGGGGCCAAGAGACCCAGTACTTC. Translated, it gives CASSAGLAGGQETQYF.

The chain carries TRBV28 and TRBJ1-3, with 9 bases aligning to TRBD1. The V gene's germline CDR1 is MDHEN and CDR2 SYDVKM. V lost 6 bases, J lost 4 bases, and 7 bases stayed unmatched. CDR3 length: 15 amino acids. The CDR3 coding sequence is TGTGCCAGCAGCAGATCCGGGACAGGGGGAAACACCATATATTTT. This encodes CASSRSGTGGNTIYF.

The V call is TRBV2, the J call TRBJ1-2, with D possibly TRBD1 on 6 matching bases. CDR3 length equals 15 residues. V dropped 7 bases and J dropped 7 bases, with 22 bases sitting between them. In germline, CDR1 is SNHLY, CDR2 FYNNEI. CDR3 residues: CASIPQGLRGSGYTF. CDR3 nucleotides: TGTGCCAGCATCCCGCAGGGGCTTAGGGGCTCTGGCTACACCTTC.

This clone was counted a few times. In nucleotides, the CDR3 is TGTGCCAGCTCACCACAGGGTGAGGGGCCCCAGCATTTT. Its protein is CASSPQGEGPQHF. V usage is TRBV18 and J usage is TRBJ1-5; the D is unclear. The V gene lost 1 base and the J gene lost 9 bases, with 10 bases spanning the gap. The CDR3 is made up of 13 amino acids. Germline loops: CDR1 KGHSH, CDR2 LQKENI.

The J gene is TRBJ2-6, the V gene TRBV18, with D maybe TRBD1 (5 bases). This CDR3 is built from 15 residues. V shed 4 bases and J shed 0 bases, with 7 bases lying between them. Per germline, CDR1 KGHSH and CDR2 LQKENI. The CDR3 coding sequence is TGTGCCAGCTCACGACAGTTCTCTGGGGCCAACGTCCTGACTTTC. Its protein product is CASSRQFSGANVLTF.

This chain joins TRBV29-1 and TRBJ2-7; the D gene is possibly TRBD1 (5 bases). CDR1 and CDR2 (germline): SQVTM, ANQGSEA. CDR3 size: 12 residues. The ends were cut back, 4 bases at V and 7 bases at J, with 14 bases in the middle. For the CDR3, the DNA is TGCAGCGTTGCACGAAGGGGCGTTGAGCAGTACTTC. Its translation: CSVARRGVEQYF.

The J gene is TRBJ2-5, the V gene TRBV11-2; 11 bases are a match to TRBD1. From germline, CDR1 is SGHAT and CDR2 FQNNGV. This CDR3 has 18 residues. V was clipped by 0 bases and J by 5 bases; unmatched bases: 11. Here the CDR3 reads CASSLDDPRTGGLETQYF. The CDR3 nucleotides read TGTGCCAGCAGCTTAGATGATCCTCGGACAGGGGGCTTGGAGACCCAGTACTTC.

The chain couples TRBV5-4 to TRBJ1-2; tentatively, D is TRBD1 (5 bases). The germline CDR1 and CDR2 sequences are SGHNT and YYREEE (reference sequence). This CDR3 has 15 amino acids. Trimming took 0 bases from V and 7 from J, leaving 16 bases between them. The CDR3, as DNA: TGTGCCAGCAGCTTGGGCGGGGGACTTGGGGGTGGCTACACCTTC. Translated: CASSLGGGLGGGYTF.

CDR3 sequence: CASSLGLFDTQYF. DNA of the CDR3: TGTGCCAGCAGCCTGGGACTGTTCGATACGCAGTATTTT. The J gene is TRBJ2-3, the V gene TRBV7-9; D is possibly TRBD2 (6 bases). This CDR3 region has 13 residues. CDR1 and CDR2 from the germline V gene are SEHNR and FQNEAQ (reference sequence). The germline V and J ends were trimmed by 5 bases and 6 bases, with 12 bases remaining between them.

The chain recombines TRBV3-1 (or the pseudogene TRBV3-2) with TRBJ1-1; D perhaps matches TRBD1 (5 bases). Germline CDR1 and CDR2: LGHDT and YNNKEL (reference sequence). V was clipped by 3 bases and J by 0 bases, with 8 bases between them. The CDR3 is 14 amino acids. The CDR3 protein is CASSHRQMNTEAFF. The CDR3 DNA reads TGTGCCAGCAGCCACCGACAGATGAACACTGAAGCTTTCTTT.

The chain combines TRBV2 with TRBJ1-1; D ambiguous. The CDR3 length is 14 residues. Germline assignment: CDR1 SNHLY and CDR2 FYNNEI. Trimming stripped 7 bases from V and 0 bases from J, with 12 bases between. For the CDR3, the DNA is TGTGCCAGCAAAATTCCAGACATGAACACTGAAGCTTTCTTT. It specifies CASKIPDMNTEAFF. Full variable domain (rest looked up from reference TRBV2 and TRBJ1-1): EPEVTQTPSHQVTQMGQEVILRCVPISNHLYFYWYRQILGQKVEFLVSFYNNEISEKSEIFDDQFSVERPDGSNFTLKIRSTKLEDSAMYFCASKIPDMNTEAFFGQGTRLTVV.

This sequence joins TRBV27 and TRBJ2-5; 10 bases are shared with TRBD2. Per the germline V gene, CDR1 is MNHEY and CDR2 is SMNVEV (reference sequence). This CDR3 has 17 residues. V was clipped by 5 bases and J by 2 bases; unmatched bases: 11. Written as DNA, the CDR3 is TGTGCCAGCAGTCCTAGCGGGAGCCCCGGGTGGCAAGAGACCCAGTACTTC. Translating it yields CASSPSGSPGWQETQYF.

This clone has more than one count but fewer than ten. Other DNA sequences in the sample encode the same CDR3. This sequence joins TRBV19 and TRBJ1-3; 7 nucleotides match TRBD1. The CDR3 length is 15 residues. V lost 3 bases to trimming and J lost 2 bases; unmatched junction nucleotides: 4. Germline V gene lookup returns CDR1 LNHDA and CDR2 SQIVND (reference sequence). The CDR3 nucleotides are TGTGCCAGTAGTATCGGTACAGGGGCTGGAAACACCATATATTTT. Its protein product is CASSIGTGAGNTIYF.